Included here is one T cell receptor (beta chain) sequence, with context. Its cognate antigen is unknown. The CDR3 has 14 amino acids. V was trimmed by 2 bases and J by 12 bases, leaving 16 bases between them. Germline V gene data show CDR1 as MNHNS and CDR2 as SASEGT. Libraries were prepared by immunoSEQ multiplex PCR; TCRdb keeps only in-frame clonotypes and omits some of them. The sample has about 150,000 clones, approximately 91% seen once; the top ten hold 1.5% to 2%. This entry comes from a study of T cell responses to AZD1222 COVID-19 vaccine. Study outcomes and limitations: Spike-wide coverage was observed for vaccine-associated CD4 TCRs, with dominant responses at 160-218 and 743-854.

This material consisted of peripheral blood, taken on day 0 of AZD1222 vaccination. The TCR originated in an adult in good health. The chain joins TRBV6-1 to TRBJ1-4; a weak D match, TRBD1 (5 bases). DNA for the CDR3: TGTGCCAGCAGTGAAAGGGTGTCGGGGGGGGAACTGTTTTTT. This encodes CASSERVSGGELFF.